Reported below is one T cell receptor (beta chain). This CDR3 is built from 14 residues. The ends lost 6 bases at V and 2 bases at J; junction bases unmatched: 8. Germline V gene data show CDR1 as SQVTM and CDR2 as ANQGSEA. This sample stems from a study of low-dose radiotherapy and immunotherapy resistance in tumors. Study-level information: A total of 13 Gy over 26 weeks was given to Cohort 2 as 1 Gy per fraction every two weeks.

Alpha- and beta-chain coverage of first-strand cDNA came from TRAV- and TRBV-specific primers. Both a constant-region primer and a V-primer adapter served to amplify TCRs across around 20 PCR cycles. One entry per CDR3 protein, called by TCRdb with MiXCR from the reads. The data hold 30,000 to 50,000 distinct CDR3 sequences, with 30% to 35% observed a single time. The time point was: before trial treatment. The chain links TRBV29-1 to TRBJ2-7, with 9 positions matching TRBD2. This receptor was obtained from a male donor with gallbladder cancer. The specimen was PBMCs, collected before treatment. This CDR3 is CSVETSGKAYEQYF. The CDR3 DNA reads TGCAGCGTCGAGACTAGCGGAAAAGCCTACGAGCAGTACTTC.